This entry lists 9 T cell receptor beta chains sequenced from one sample in a study of T cell responses to AZD1222 COVID-19 vaccine. The method was immunoSEQ multiplex PCR; TCRdb's version includes in-frame clones alone and lacks a portion of them. Among about 81,000 clones listed, 75% to 95% were seen once. The specimen was peripheral blood, collected 28 days after the second AZD1222 dose. The origin of the receptors is an adult who received the AZD1222 COVID-19 vaccine.

The genes are TRBV27 and TRBJ2-1; the D is unclear. This CDR3 region has 12 residues. Looked up from germline, CDR1 is MNHEY and CDR2 is SMNVEV (reference sequence). Trimming left V 3 bases short and J 9 bases short, with 9 bases between. The CDR3 is CASSFWGSEQFF. CDR3 sequence (DNA): TGTGCCAGCAGTTTCTGGGGAAGTGAGCAGTTCTTC.

CDR3 protein: CASSGTGPSQPQHF. For the CDR3, the DNA is TGCGCCAGCAGTGGGACAGGGCCGAGTCAGCCCCAGCATTTT. V usage is TRBV10-2 and J usage is TRBJ1-5; 8 nucleotides agree with TRBD1. Germline trimming cut 4 bases from V and 6 bases from J; bases unmatched to any gene: 5. This CDR3 contains 14 residues. CDR1 and CDR2 (germline): WSHSY, SAAADI.

J is TRBJ2-3 and V is TRBV7-2; D is uncertain. CDR3 length: 13 residues. Germline CDR1 SGHTA, CDR2 FQGNSA. Trimming pared 1 base from V and 5 bases from J, leaving 7 bases between. The CDR3 loop is CASSLGSVDTQYF. The CDR3, as DNA: TGTGCCAGCAGCTTAGGGTCGGTAGATACGCAGTATTTT.

V and J are TRBV6-5 and TRBJ2-1; D unclear. CDR1 is MNHEY, CDR2 SVGAGI, per germline. The CDR3 covers 15 residues. Trimming shortened V by 5 bases and J by 2 bases, and 13 bases separated the two germline ends. CDR3 nucleotide sequence: TGTGCCAGCAGTACCCAGACGATACCCTACAATGAGCAGTTCTTC. It specifies CASSTQTIPYNEQFF.

A single count supports this clone. The chain links TRBV5-1 to TRBJ2-5; a weak D match, TRBD2 (6 bases). This CDR3 has 15 residues. Germline V CDR1 and CDR2: SGHRS, YFSETQ. The V end was cut by 0 bases, the J end by 3 bases, with 12 bases between. This chain's CDR3 is CASSLGLVGEETQYF. DNA of the CDR3: TGCGCCAGCAGCTTGGGACTAGTTGGGGAAGAGACCCAGTACTTC.

The V call is TRBV5-1, the J call TRBJ2-1, with no clear D. CDR3 length equals 15 residues. The V end lost 0 bases, the J end lost 3 bases, and 10 bases lay between the germline ends. Germline CDR1 reads SGHRS; CDR2 reads YFSETQ. This chain's CDR3 is CASSLAKGGYNEQFF. The CDR3 bases are TGCGCCAGCAGCTTGGCCAAGGGTGGCTACAATGAGCAGTTCTTC.

This chain links TRBV12-3 or TRBV12-4 with TRBJ2-7; D is possibly TRBD1 (6 bases). V was cut by 6 bases and J by 5 bases, with 14 bases left in between. This CDR3 region has 13 residues. CDR3 loop: CASSHRDTDEQYF. For the CDR3, the DNA is TGTGCCAGCAGCCACCGGGACACGGACGAGCAGTACTTC.

The rearrangement joins TRBV7-2 to TRBJ2-1; the match to TRBD2 covers 10 bases. The length of the CDR3 is 16 residues. Germline-derived CDR1 and CDR2 are SGHTA and FQGNSA. With 1 base clipped from V and 6 bases from J, the junction kept 6 bases outside the gene matches. The CDR3 sequence is CASSLVGASGSNEQFF. The CDR3, as DNA: TGTGCCAGCAGCTTAGTTGGGGCTAGCGGGAGCAATGAGCAGTTCTTC.

The V gene is TRBV7-8, the J gene TRBJ2-1; possible D gene TRBD1, 5 bases. This CDR3 has 14 amino acids. CDR1 is SGHVS, CDR2 FQNEAQ, per germline. The V end was cut by 5 bases, the J end by 8 bases, with 16 bases between. The CDR3 DNA follows: TGTGCCAGCAGCCGAGATTGGCAGGGCCATGAGCAGTTCTTC. This sequence encodes CASSRDWQGHEQFF.